This entry features one T cell receptor beta chain sequence. The CDR3 sequence is 14 residues long. V dropped 0 bases and J dropped 4 bases, with 9 bases sitting between them. Germline lookup yields CDR1 MNHNS and CDR2 SASEGT. Libraries were prepared by immunoSEQ multiplex PCR; TCRdb keeps only in-frame clonotypes and omits some of them. The sample has tens of thousands of clones, around four fifths seen once; the top ten hold 15% to 20%. The data derive from a study of blood T cell repertoires in COVID-19. J is TRBJ1-1 and V is TRBV6-1; D may be TRBD1 (5 bases). The TCR sequence derives from a woman aged 80 or over with acute or convalescent COVID-19. Sequencing input: peripheral blood. CDR3: CASSEAAGFTEAFF. The CDR3 coding sequence is TGTGCCAGCAGTGAAGCGGCAGGGTTCACTGAAGCTTTCTTT.